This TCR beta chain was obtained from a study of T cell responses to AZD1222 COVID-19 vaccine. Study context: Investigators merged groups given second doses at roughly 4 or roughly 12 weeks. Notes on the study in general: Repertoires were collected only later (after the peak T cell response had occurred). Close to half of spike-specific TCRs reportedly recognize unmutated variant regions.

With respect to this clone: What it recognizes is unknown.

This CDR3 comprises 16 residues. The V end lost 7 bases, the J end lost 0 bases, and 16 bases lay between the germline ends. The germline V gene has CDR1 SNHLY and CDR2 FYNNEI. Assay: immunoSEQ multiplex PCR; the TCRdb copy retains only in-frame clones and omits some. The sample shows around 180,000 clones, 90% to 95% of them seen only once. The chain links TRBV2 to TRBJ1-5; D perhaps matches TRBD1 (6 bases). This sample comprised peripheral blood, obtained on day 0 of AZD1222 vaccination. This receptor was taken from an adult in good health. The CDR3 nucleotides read TGTGCCAGCACCAGGGGTGCTCCCGTTAGCAATCAGCCCCAGCATTTT. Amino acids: CASTRGAPVSNQPQHF.